This TCR beta chain was recovered during a study of PD-1 blockade in classical Hodgkin lymphoma. All trial patients relapsed after autologous stem cell transplantation. Turning to this clone: Sequence at one end of the junction differs from germline and may be a read error.

This table comes from immunoSEQ multiplex PCR, and its TCRdb copy is limited to in-frame clones, with some not included. The repertoire includes some 30,000 clones, approximately 66% of them detected once, and about 24% sits in the top ten. This CDR3 has 13 residues. CDR1 and CDR2 from the germline V gene are SGHRS and YFSETQ. This sequence was found in a human donor with classical Hodgkin lymphoma. Sequencing was performed on peripheral blood mononuclear cells (PBMCs), taken before the second cycle of nivolumab. This chain connects TRBV5-1 to TRBJ2-5; D gene uncertain. The CDR3 nucleotides read TGCGCCGGCAGCTTGCGGCCACAAGAGACCCAGTACTTC. Its protein product is CAGSLRPQETQYF.